This is a list of T cell receptor beta chains from one sample in a study of blood T cell repertoires in COVID-19. Produced via immunoSEQ multiplex PCR; TCRdb's table is partial and in-frame only. This table has 70,000 or so clones, 90% appearing once. The sample comprised peripheral blood. Receptor source: a woman between 18 and 29 years old with acute or convalescent COVID-19. The CDR3 runs from the conserved cysteine through the conserved F or W. The D gene is left open where the match is weak. Not every row has a clone size; where given, it reads once, few, many or a size class.

v_gene	d_gene	abundance	j_gene	CDR3nt	CDR3aa
TRBV9	NA	NA	TRBJ2-2	TGTGCCAGCAGCGTAGTTTCGGGGTATGACACCGGGGAGCTGTTTTTT	CASSVVSGYDTGELFF
TRBV19	TRBD1	NA	TRBJ1-4	TGTGCCAGTAGTAATCCCCGCCTGACAGGGGGCGATGAAAAACTGTTTTTT	CASSNPRLTGGDEKLFF
TRBV7-9	TRBD2	NA	TRBJ2-1	TGTGCCAGCAGCACGAGACTAGCGGGAGTCACCTACAATGAGCAGTTCTTC	CASSTRLAGVTYNEQFF
TRBV27	NA	NA	TRBJ2-2	TGTGCCAGCAGTACAGGGTGGGGGACCGGGGAGCTGTTTTTT	CASSTGWGTGELFF
TRBV14	TRBD1	once	TRBJ1-1	TGTGCCAGCAGCCCGAGACAGGGGCGCACTGAAGCTTTCTTT	CASSPRQGRTEAFF
TRBV3-1/TRBV3-2	NA	NA	TRBJ1-1	TGTGCCAGCAGCCAAGTTCAGCGGGGCGTGAGTGAAGCTTTCTTT	CASSQVQRGVSEAFF
TRBV6-5	NA	NA	TRBJ2-1	TGTGCCAGCAGTTACTTAGATCGTTACAATGAGCAGTTCTTC	CASSYLDRYNEQFF
TRBV5-1	NA	NA	TRBJ2-7	TGCGCCAGCAGCTTGGGGACAGCTTCCTACGAGCAGTACTTC	CASSLGTASYEQYF
TRBV4-1	NA	NA	TRBJ1-4	TGCGCCAGCAGCCAACCTTCATTGGCAAATGAAAAACTGTTTTTT	CASSQPSLANEKLFF
TRBV19	NA	NA	TRBJ1-5	TGTGCCACCGCGACAGTTGGCAATCAGCCCCAGCATTTT	CATATVGNQPQHF
TRBV29-1	NA	NA	TRBJ2-1	TGCAGCGTTTTCTCCGGAAATGGGGGGAATGAGCAGTTCTTC	CSVFSGNGGNEQFF
TRBV7-2	NA	NA	TRBJ1-2	TGTGCCAGCAGCTTAGATGGGCCCTATGGCTACACCTTC	CASSLDGPYGYTF
TRBV21-1	NA	few	TRBJ1-2	TGTGCCAGCAGCAAAGACACTAATGGCTACACCTTC	CASSKDTNGYTF
TRBV23-1	NA	once	TRBJ1-2	TGCGCCAGCAGTCAGGGGGGGCGGGGGAAACCCCTTAACTATGGCTACACCTTC	CASSQGGRGKPLNYGYTF
TRBV5-1	NA	NA	TRBJ1-3	TGCGCCAGCAGCCGGGGAGCAGGTGACCGATCTGGAAACACCATATATTTT	CASSRGAGDRSGNTIYF
TRBV4-1	NA	NA	TRBJ1-4	TGCGCCAGCAGCCTCGCTGAGGGAAATGAAAAACTGTTTTTT	CASSLAEGNEKLFF
TRBV10-3	TRBD2	many	TRBJ2-3	TGTGCCATCAGTGACTTGACCGGGGGGAGCACAGATACGCAGTATTTT	CAISDLTGGSTDTQYF
TRBV5-6	TRBD1	NA	TRBJ2-7	TGTGCCAGCAGCTTGGAGCAGGGGGCGGGCTCCTACGAGCAGTACTTC	CASSLEQGAGSYEQYF
TRBV27	NA	NA	TRBJ2-2	TGTGCCAGCAGTTTATATCCAGGGAACACCGGGGAGCTGTTTTTT	CASSLYPGNTGELFF
TRBV5-4	TRBD2	NA	TRBJ2-7	TGTGCCAGCAGCTTGGCCGGCGGGAGCTCCTACGAGCAGTACTTC	CASSLAGGSSYEQYF
TRBV28	NA	NA	TRBJ1-2	TGTGCCAGCAGGGGTACAGGTATCGATGGCTACACCTTC	CASRGTGIDGYTF
TRBV7-9	TRBD1	NA	TRBJ2-4	TGTGCCAGCAGCTCAAAGGGAGCCGCGACAGGGGTCGTTGGCATTCAGTACTTC	CASSSKGAATGVVGIQYF
TRBV10-3	NA	NA	TRBJ1-6	TGTGCCTCTTCTCGGGGTCCGGATTCACCCCTCCACTTT	CASSRGPDSPLHF
TRBV7-2	NA	NA	TRBJ2-2	TGTGCCAGCAGCCCCGCGGAGGGTCTATCCACCGGGGAGCTGTTTTTT	CASSPAEGLSTGELFF
TRBV27	NA	NA	TRBJ2-7	TGTGCCAGCAGTTTTTCAGGTTCAACCTACGAGCAGTACTTC	CASSFSGSTYEQYF
TRBV6-2/TRBV6-3	NA	NA	TRBJ2-2	TGTGCCAGCAGTTACTCATCATCAGGGGAGCTGTTTTTT	CASSYSSSGELFF
TRBV19	NA	once	TRBJ1-5	TGTGCCAGTAGAATAGTTGGCGGCAGGGAAATCAATCAGCCCCAGCATTTT	CASRIVGGREINQPQHF
TRBV7-2	NA	once	TRBJ2-7	TGTGCCAGCAGCTCCCTGTCCCCCTACGAGCAGTACTTC	CASSSLSPYEQYF
TRBV28	TRBD1	NA	TRBJ1-1	TGTGCCAGCAGTCCCCGACAGGGGGCGCGGACTGAAGCTTTCTTT	CASSPRQGARTEAFF
TRBV6-5	NA	few	TRBJ1-6	TGTGCCAGCAGTTACCAGGGAACTTCACCCCTCCACTTT	CASSYQGTSPLHF
TRBV6-5	TRBD2	NA	TRBJ2-7	TGTGCCAGCAGGATAGCGGGAGGGCCCCACGAGCAGTACTTC	CASRIAGGPHEQYF
TRBV7-9	NA	NA	TRBJ1-2	TGTGCCAGCAGCTTAGAAGTTGGCAGAAGCGTCTATGGCTACACCTTC	CASSLEVGRSVYGYTF